The clone carrying this TCR beta chain was seen a handful of times. The target antigen is unknown. TCRdb reprocessed the reads with MiXCR, giving one entry per CDR3 protein. The sample holds under 150,000 distinct CDR3 sequences, about 33% seen once. The data were obtained in a study of T cell repertoires in cytomegalovirus infection. Whole-study context: CMV epitopes used comprised recently identified HLA-C-restricted ones and well-studied HLA-B-restricted ones. CMV infection together with matching HLA type was indicated by public TCR beta signatures. Study outcomes and limitations: Dominant in the ex vivo response were TCR beta clonotypes restricted by HLA-C and specific for CMV. There were carriers of CMV plus the relevant HLA, and cumulative public TCR beta family frequency identified them.

The CDR3 totals 12 residues. The germline V and J ends were trimmed by 11 bases and 6 bases, with 16 bases remaining between them. Germline CDR1 LNHDA, CDR2 SQIVND (reference sequence). Sequences were derived from CD8+ T cells from cultured PBMCs, sampled from culture after CMV antigen stimulation. The receptor was isolated from a human donor in good health (CMV status not recorded). Some clones in this sample may be carry-over from other donors' samples. V and J are TRBV19 and TRBJ1-1; D possibly corresponds to TRBD1 (6 bases). As DNA, the CDR3 is TGTGCCGCGACAGGACTCCTCGCTGAAGCTTTCTTT. Amino acid sequence: CAATGLLAEAFF.